The sequence of this T cell receptor (beta chain) was determined in a study of control samples from healthy donors and cancer patients. CDR1 is SGHDN and CDR2 is FVKESK in the germline V gene. The CDR3 runs 17 residues. Trimming removed 0 bases at V and 2 bases at J, with 14 bases between. Method: immunoSEQ multiplex PCR; TCRdb's copy keeps in-frame clones and lacks some. The sample has about 130,000 clones; around 94% are singletons. This sequence joins TRBV14 and TRBJ2-1, with D maybe TRBD2 (5 bases). This sequence was found in an elderly man with head and neck cancer. Specimen: PBMCs. CDR3 in amino acids: CASSQEGLANAYNEQFF. The CDR3 DNA is TGTGCCAGCAGCCAAGAAGGGCTAGCTAACGCCTACAATGAGCAGTTCTTC.